This entry lists 25 T cell receptor beta chains sequenced from one sample in a study of spatial heterogeneity in lung cancer. Time point given: sample taken at primary tumor resection. No cell sorting; template was whole RNA from tumor, lung tissue or PBMC. TCRdb recomputed calls from the 5' RACE reads with MiXCR, one row per CDR3 protein. The sample lists more than 20,000 distinct CDR3 sequences; 3.5% to 5% were seen once. The sample here was PBMCs, taken at surgery. The receptors were gathered from a male donor with early-stage non-small cell lung cancer.

V usage is TRBV29-1 and J usage is TRBJ2-3; D is uncertain. Trimming left V 3 bases short and J 2 bases short, with 15 bases between. The CDR3 extends over 15 amino acids. The germline gives CDR1 SQVTM, CDR2 ANQGSEA. The CDR3 here is CSVDKVVGVTDTQYF. The CDR3 coding sequence is TGCAGCGTTGACAAAGTGGTCGGCGTCACAGATACGCAGTATTTT.

In its sample, this clonotype is medium-sized. CDR3 coding DNA: TGCAGCGTATACAGGACTAGCTCTGAAGCTTTCTTT. This codes for CSVYRTSSEAFF. The V gene is TRBV29-1, the J gene TRBJ1-1; the D gene is possibly TRBD1 (5 bases). The CDR3 totals 12 residues. Trimming took off 6 bases at V and 6 bases at J, with 14 bases between the two ends. Germline CDR1 is SQVTM and CDR2 is ANQGSEA. The variable domain in full, completed from reference TRBV29-1 and TRBJ1-1, reads SAVISQKPSRDICQRGTSLTIQCQVDSQVTMMFWYRQQPGQSLTLIATANQGSEATYESGFVIDKFPISRPNLTFSTLTVSNMSPEDSSIYLCSVYRTSSEAFFGQGTRLTVV.

This clonotype was picked up many times. Its ends do not fully match the called genes, so a read error is possible. The rearrangement links TRBV13 to TRBJ2-5; TRBD1 or TRBD2 may be the D gene (6 bases each). This CDR3 is built from 14 residues. The germline CDR1 and CDR2 sequences are PRHDT and FYEKMQ (reference sequence). DNA for the CDR3: TGTGCCAGCAGCCTAGGGGGGACGGGGGAGACCCAGTACTTC. It yields the protein CASSLGGTGETQYF.

In DNA form, the CDR3 reads TGTGCCAGCAGTTTGAGGAGGGCCGACTACGAGCAGTACTTC. Translated: CASSLRRADYEQYF. The chain combines TRBV28 with TRBJ2-7, with D possibly matching TRBD2 (6 bases). The germline V and J ends were trimmed by 3 bases and 3 bases, with 12 bases remaining between them. Germline V gene lookup returns CDR1 MDHEN and CDR2 SYDVKM. The CDR3 is 14 residues long.

This clonotype occurred many times. V gene TRBV28 combines with J gene TRBJ1-2, with 8 bases aligning to TRBD1. V was clipped by 3 bases and J by 9 bases; unmatched bases: 9. Germline CDR1 and CDR2: MDHEN and SYDVKM. The CDR3 spans 14 residues. CDR3 coding DNA: TGTGCCAGCAGTTTCCCGGACAGGGCAGGGAGCTACACCTTC. Translated, it gives CASSFPDRAGSYTF.

In this sample, this clonotype turned up many times. The rearrangement links TRBV3-1 to TRBJ1-6, with D tentatively TRBD1 (5 bases). CDR1 and CDR2 from the germline V gene are LGHDT and YNNKEL (reference sequence). The ends were cut back, 0 bases at V and 7 bases at J, with 13 bases in the middle. CDR3 length equals 16 residues. For the CDR3, the DNA is TGTGCCAGCAGCCAAGATGCGGGGGTTCGGAATTCACCCCTCCACTTT. Amino acids: CASSQDAGVRNSPLHF.

The chain carries TRBV5-4 and TRBJ2-4, with D maybe TRBD1 (6 bases). The germline V gene has CDR1 SGHNT and CDR2 YYREEE (reference sequence). V dropped 5 bases and J dropped 7 bases, with 16 bases sitting between them. CDR3 length: 14 amino acids. The DNA for the CDR3 is TGTGCCAGCAGGGGTTCAGGGGCTGGGAACATTCAGTACTTC. This codes for CASRGSGAGNIQYF.

This clonotype was counted ten times or more. J is TRBJ2-3 and V is TRBV9, with TRBD1 matching over 7 bases. Germline V gene sequence: CDR1 SGDLS, CDR2 YYNGEE. This CDR3 has 14 residues. The ends lost 1 base at V and 10 bases at J; junction bases unmatched: 9. The CDR3 sequence: CASSVHGQADPQYF. For the CDR3, the DNA is TGTGCCAGCAGCGTACATGGACAGGCCGACCCGCAGTATTTT.

This clonotype was seen many times. One junction end disagrees with the germline gene, perhaps due to a read error. This chain joins TRBV7-7 and TRBJ2-5, with 10 bases aligning to TRBD1. The V gene's germline CDR1 is SSHAT and CDR2 FNYEAQ (reference sequence). The CDR3 covers 13 residues. The chain's CDR3 is CASSRDRGETQYF. The CDR3 DNA follows: TGTGCTAGCAGCCGGGACAGGGGAGAGACCCAGTACTTC.

In its sample, this clonotype was seen many times. The genes are TRBV6-5 and TRBJ1-6, with D possibly being TRBD1 (6 bases). The CDR3 covers 15 residues. The germline V gene has CDR1 MNHEY and CDR2 SVGAGI. The V end was cut by 2 bases, the J end by 6 bases, with 11 bases between. The CDR3 region is CASSYGDIANSPLHF. CDR3 DNA: TGTGCCAGCAGTTACGGGGACATAGCTAATTCACCCCTCCACTTT.

This clonotype is medium-sized within its sample. The V gene is TRBV11-2, the J gene TRBJ2-5; D is uncertain. Germline CDR1 and CDR2: SGHAT and FQNNGV. The CDR3 is 13 amino acids. Between the trimmed V and J ends, which lost 1 base and 2 bases, there was a span of 5 bases. The DNA of the CDR3 is TGTGCCAGCAGCTTAGGTCAGCAAGAGACCCAGTACTTC. Translating it yields CASSLGQQETQYF.

This clonotype was counted ten times or more. The CDR3 coding sequence is TGTGCCAGCAGTCAAGCCCCGAACACCATATATTTT. Its protein product is CASSQAPNTIYF. This chain links TRBV12-3 or TRBV12-4 with TRBJ1-3; D is uncertain. V was clipped by 5 bases and J by 7 bases, with 9 bases between them. The CDR3 is 12 amino acids.

This clonotype was seen a handful of times. In DNA, the CDR3 is TGTGCCACCAGTGACGCGGGACAGGGGTCCTACAATGAGCAGTTCTTC. Its protein product is CATSDAGQGSYNEQFF. The V gene is TRBV24-1, the J gene TRBJ2-1, with 10 bases matching TRBD1. CDR1 KGHDR and CDR2 SFDVKD come from the germline V gene. The CDR3 runs 16 residues. After removal of 4 bases from V and 1 base from J, the junction contained 3 bases not matched to a gene.

The CDR3 region is CATGPLNLYEQYF. The CDR3 DNA follows: TGTGCCACCGGCCCCCTAAATCTTTACGAGCAGTACTTC. The chain joins TRBV19 to TRBJ2-7; D gene ambiguous. V lost 10 bases and J 4 bases, leaving 17 bases between the germline ends. The germline CDR1 and CDR2 sequences are LNHDA and SQIVND (reference sequence). This CDR3 region has 13 residues.

This rearrangement joins TRBV6-6 to TRBJ1-5, with unresolved D. Per the germline V gene, CDR1 is MNHNY and CDR2 is SVGAGI (reference sequence). Between the trimmed V and J ends, which lost 6 bases and 9 bases, there was a span of 15 bases. CDR3 length equals 13 residues. DNA of the CDR3: TGTGCCAGCAGCCGAGACCAGGTCGGGCCCCAGCATTTT. Translated: CASSRDQVGPQHF.

This clonotype was picked up many times. The chain combines TRBV9 with TRBJ2-3, with TRBD2 matching over 7 bases. CDR3 length: 16 residues. Germline CDR1 SGDLS, CDR2 YYNGEE. After removal of 0 bases from V and 6 bases from J, the junction contained 10 bases not matched to a gene. DNA for the CDR3: TGTGCCAGCAGCGTAGCGGCTGGGAGGGGCGGTGATACGCAGTATTTT. This codes for CASSVAAGRGGDTQYF. Looking up the rest from reference TRBV9 and TRBJ2-3 gives the full variable domain: DSGVTQTPKHLITATGQRVTLRCSPRSGDLSVYWYQQSLDQGLQFLIQYYNGEERAKGNILERFSAQQFPDLHSELNLSSLELGDSALYFCASSVAAGRGGDTQYFGPGTRLTVL.

This clonotype was recorded many times. The chain carries TRBV6-1 and TRBJ2-1; D might be TRBD2 (6 bases). V was trimmed by 3 bases and J by 0 bases, leaving 9 bases between them. The CDR3 spans 15 residues. The germline gives CDR1 MNHNS, CDR2 SASEGT. CDR3 in amino acids: CASSEDYRSYNEQFF. DNA of the CDR3: TGTGCCAGCAGTGAGGACTACCGCTCCTACAATGAGCAGTTCTTC.

In its sample, this clonotype was seen many times. The chain links TRBV20-1 to TRBJ2-1, with D tentatively TRBD1 (5 bases). Germline CDR1 is DFQATT and CDR2 is SNEGSKA (reference sequence). CDR3 size: 13 residues. Deletions cut 7 bases from V and 3 bases from J, with 13 bases between. In DNA, the CDR3 is TGCAGTGTGCACAGGATAGGCTACAATGAGCAGTTCTTC. It yields the protein CSVHRIGYNEQFF.

This clonotype was counted many times. The V gene is TRBV6-5, the J gene TRBJ1-1, with TRBD1 as a possible D gene (5 bases). V was pared by 7 bases and J by 3 bases, with 15 bases between. The V gene's germline CDR1 is MNHEY and CDR2 SVGAGI. The CDR3 is made up of 14 amino acids. The CDR3 reads CASNYGGPDTEAFF. The CDR3 nucleotides read TGTGCCAGCAACTACGGGGGACCCGACACTGAAGCTTTCTTT.

This clonotype came up many times. The J gene is TRBJ2-7, the V gene TRBV13; weak D call: TRBD1 (6 bases). Looked up from germline, CDR1 is PRHDT and CDR2 is FYEKMQ (reference sequence). With 6 bases removed from V and 3 bases from J, the gap between germline ends came to 12 bases. The CDR3 covers 13 residues. CDR3: CASSSSDSYEQYF. CDR3 in DNA: TGTGCCAGCAGTTCCTCGGACAGCTACGAGCAGTACTTC.

Ten or more counts support this clonotype. The chain is built from TRBV10-3 and TRBJ1-6; 7 nucleotides align to TRBD1. In germline, CDR1 is ENHRY, CDR2 SYGVKD. Unmatched junction bases numbered 16, after V lost 11 bases and J lost 9 bases. This CDR3 spans 15 amino acids. The CDR3 bases are TGTGCCTCGGCAGGGGGGTCAGGGCTACTTTCACCCCTCCACTTT. It is translated as CASAGGSGLLSPLHF.

In its sample, this clonotype was seen many times. The chain has TRBV6-6 and TRBJ2-7, with TRBD2 identical over 9 bases. Germline trimming cut 5 bases from V and 0 bases from J; bases unmatched to any gene: 11. Germline CDR1 MNHNY, CDR2 SVGAGI (reference sequence). The CDR3 is 17 amino acids. The CDR3 loop is CASSPRLAARSSYEQYF. The CDR3 region has the DNA TGTGCCAGCAGTCCCCGACTAGCGGCGAGGAGCTCCTACGAGCAGTACTTC.

CDR3 nucleotides: TGCAGTGCTAGAGGTCTTTGGATCTCTTCTGGGGAGCAGTACTTC. Protein product: CSARGLWISSGEQYF. The chain carries TRBV20-1 and TRBJ2-7; no clear D gene. The V and J ends lost 1 base and 7 bases respectively, with 20 bases between them. This CDR3 comprises 15 residues. Germline CDR1 DFQATT, CDR2 SNEGSKA (reference sequence).

This clonotype was recorded many times. The CDR3 region is CAISGGGGNTEAFF. The CDR3 region has the DNA TGTGCCATCAGTGGTGGAGGAGGGAACACTGAAGCTTTCTTT. This sequence joins TRBV10-3 and TRBJ1-1; D gene ambiguous. The CDR3 is 14 residues long. V lost 4 bases to trimming and J lost 1 base, with 10 bases between them. CDR1 ENHRY and CDR2 SYGVKD come from the germline V gene.

Sample share makes this clonotype medium-sized (0.01 to 0.1%). CDR3 DNA: TGCGCCAGCAGGGCGCGGACTAGCACAGATACGCAGTATTTT. Its translation is CASRARTSTDTQYF. The rearrangement links TRBV5-1 to TRBJ2-3; maybe TRBD2 (5 bases). The CDR3 sequence is 14 residues long. Trimming left V 5 bases short and J 0 bases short, with 10 bases between. Germline CDR1 reads SGHRS; CDR2 reads YFSETQ. The full variable domain, with the rest looked up from reference TRBV5-1 and TRBJ2-3, is KAGVTQTPRYLIKTRGQQVTLSCSPISGHRSVSWYQQTPGQGLQFLFEYFSETQRNKGNFPGRFSGRQFSNSRSEMNVSTLELGDSALYLCASRARTSTDTQYFGPGTRLTVL.